This T cell receptor (beta chain) appears in the sequencing data of a study of T cells in localized non-small cell lung cancer. Clones were read by immunoSEQ multiplex PCR, and TCRdb kept only the in-frame ones, dropping some. Altogether several thousand clones are present, roughly 94% being singletons, with the ten largest covering more than 6.5%. V was pared by 8 bases and J by 5 bases, with 13 bases of the junction left unmatched. CDR1 and CDR2 from the germline V gene are LNHDA and SQIVND (reference sequence). CDR3 length: 15 amino acids. The chain is built from TRBV19 and TRBJ2-5; TRBD1 matches at 8 bases. The input for sequencing was peripheral blood, taken before any cancer treatment. The sequence was obtained from a woman aged 40-70 years with stage I squamous cell lung carcinoma. The CDR3, as DNA: TGTGCCAGTCGAGGACAGGGCCTTGTGTGGGAGACCCAGTACTTC. This translates into CASRGQGLVWETQYF.